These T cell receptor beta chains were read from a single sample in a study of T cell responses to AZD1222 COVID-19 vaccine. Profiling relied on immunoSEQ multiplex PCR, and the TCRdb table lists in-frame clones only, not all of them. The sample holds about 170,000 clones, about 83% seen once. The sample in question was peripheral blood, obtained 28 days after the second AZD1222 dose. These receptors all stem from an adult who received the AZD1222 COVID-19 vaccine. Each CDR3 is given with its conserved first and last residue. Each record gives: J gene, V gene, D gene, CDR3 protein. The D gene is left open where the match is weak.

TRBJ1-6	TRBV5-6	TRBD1	CASSFRDRLNSPLHF
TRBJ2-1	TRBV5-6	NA	CASSLARRSSYNEQFF
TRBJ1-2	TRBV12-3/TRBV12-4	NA	CASSLDGFYGYTF
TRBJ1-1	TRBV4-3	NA	CASLPTNTEAFF
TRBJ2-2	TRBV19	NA	CASRTSWQGHTGELFF
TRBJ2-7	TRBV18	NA	CASSREATYEQYF
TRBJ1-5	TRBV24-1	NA	CATSDPLDSFPGQPQHF
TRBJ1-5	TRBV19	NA	CASSPHRANQPQHF
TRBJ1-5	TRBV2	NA	CASNSDGSNQPQHF
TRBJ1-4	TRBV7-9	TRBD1	CASDKGADLGEKLFF
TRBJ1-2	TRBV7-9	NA	CASSLDGTVSGYTF
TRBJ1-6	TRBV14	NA	CASSRGLYNSPLHF
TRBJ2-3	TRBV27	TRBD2	CASGRAVDTQYF
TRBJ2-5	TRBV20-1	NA	CSANDEQETQYF
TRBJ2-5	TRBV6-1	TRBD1	CASSDAGQGWKVTQYF
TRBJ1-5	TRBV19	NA	CASNGQPRGNQPQHF
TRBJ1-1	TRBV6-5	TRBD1	CASDRVWDTEAFF
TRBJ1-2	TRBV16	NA	CASSRAFRDNYGYTF
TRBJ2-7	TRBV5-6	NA	CASSWSRGKVQYF
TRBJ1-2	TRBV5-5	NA	CASSSWGSYGYTF
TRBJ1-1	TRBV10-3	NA	CAISESGGGNTEAFF
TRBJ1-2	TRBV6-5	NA	CATLGPLTAHYGYTF
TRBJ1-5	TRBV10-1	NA	CASSESGCSNQPQHF
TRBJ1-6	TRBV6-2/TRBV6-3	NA	CASSYGMVTYNSPLHF
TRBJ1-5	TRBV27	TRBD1	CASSLGTGSNQPQHF